These 23 T cell receptor beta chains came from one sample sequenced in a study of human T cells and chemical hapten exposure. In TCRdb, the RACE reads were re-called with MiXCR into one record per CDR3 protein. The sample lists roughly 250,000 distinct CDR3 sequences, 8.6% occurring once. The sample's time point: pre-sensitization, week 0. This sample's treatment: therapeutic diphenylcyclopropenone sensitization with weekly scalp DPC. The sample was whole blood, taken in connection with sensitization to the hapten diphenylcyclopropenone (DPC). Every receptor here comes from a woman in her 40s with alopecia areata. Some clones in this sample may be carry-over from other donors' samples.

This clonotype was observed a few times. This sequence joins TRBV12-3 or TRBV12-4 and TRBJ1-5; D remains unclear. The ends were cut back, 7 bases at V and 3 bases at J, with 10 bases in the middle. This CDR3 region has 13 residues. The CDR3 here is CASTAQSNQPQHF. CDR3 nucleotide sequence: TGTGCCAGCACAGCGCAGTCCAATCAGCCCCAGCATTTT.

This clonotype was detected only a few times. The rearrangement uses TRBV12-3 or TRBV12-4 and TRBJ2-2, with D uncertain. The CDR3 loop spans 13 amino acids. V lost 6 bases to trimming and J lost 2 bases, with 7 bases between them. The CDR3 loop reads CASRPPNTGELFF. CDR3 nucleotide sequence: TGTGCCAGCAGACCGCCAAACACCGGGGAGCTGTTTTTT.

This clonotype was counted a few times. CDR3 amino acids: CASSLARDRGLEQYF. In nucleotides, the CDR3 is TGTGCCAGCAGCTTAGCCCGGGACAGGGGATTAGAGCAGTACTTC. The chain combines TRBV7-9 with TRBJ2-7, with 10 bases lining up with TRBD1. In germline, CDR1 is SEHNR, CDR2 FQNEAQ (reference sequence). The CDR3 is 15 amino acids. V lost 0 bases and J lost 7; bases outside the gene matches: 6. Full variable domain (outside the CDR3, taken from reference TRBV7-9 and TRBJ2-7): DTGVSQNPRHKITKRGQNVTFRCDPISEHNRLYWYRQTLGQGPEFLTYFQNEAQLEKSRLLSDRFSAERPKGSFSTLEIQRTEQGDSAMYLCASSLARDRGLEQYFGPGTRLTVT.

This clonotype showed up just a few times. CDR3 protein: CAGGWTRNSYEQYF. DNA for the CDR3: TGTGCCGGGGGTTGGACCAGGAACTCCTACGAGCAGTACTTC. J is TRBJ2-7 and V is TRBV6-2 or TRBV6-3; D is possibly TRBD1 or TRBD2 (5 bases each). Germline-derived CDR1 and CDR2 are MNHEY and SVGEGT. This CDR3 contains 14 residues. The V end lost 11 bases, the J end lost 0 bases, and 17 bases lay between the germline ends.

This clonotype was detected ten times or more. The chain has TRBV7-9 and TRBJ1-5; D call uncertain. Germline V gene sequence: CDR1 SEHNR, CDR2 FQNEAQ (reference sequence). The CDR3 runs 16 residues. Trimming took off 2 bases at V and 1 base at J, with 12 bases between the two ends. The CDR3 here is CASSLSGGPSNQPQHF. The CDR3 coding sequence is TGTGCCAGCAGCTTATCGGGTGGCCCCAGCAATCAGCCCCAGCATTTT. Based on the CDR3 plus reference TRBV7-9 and TRBJ1-5, the full variable domain is DTGVSQNPRHKITKRGQNVTFRCDPISEHNRLYWYRQTLGQGPEFLTYFQNEAQLEKSRLLSDRFSAERPKGSFSTLEIQRTEQGDSAMYLCASSLSGGPSNQPQHFGDGTRLSIL.

The sample holds a few counts of this clonotype. DNA for the CDR3: TGTGCCAGCAGTTCCCCGGGGAGCGCCCCCCCGGGGGAGCAGTACTTC. It translates to CASSSPGSAPPGEQYF. The chain recombines TRBV5-4 with TRBJ2-7; D might be TRBD2 (5 bases). Trimming left V 5 bases short and J 7 bases short, with 25 bases between. This CDR3 comprises 16 residues. The germline CDR1 and CDR2 sequences are SGHNT and YYREEE (reference sequence).

This clonotype was observed a few times. The gene calls are TRBV7-2 and TRBJ1-5; TRBD1 matches 8 bases. Unmatched junction bases numbered 6, after V lost 4 bases and J lost 7 bases. The germline V gene has CDR1 SGHTA and CDR2 FQGNSA. CDR3 length: 14 residues. Here the CDR3 reads CASSSDRVGQPQHF. Here the CDR3 DNA reads TGTGCCAGCAGCTCGGACAGGGTTGGCCAGCCCCAGCATTTT.

This clonotype was seen only a few times. The chain combines TRBV6-5 with TRBJ2-1; TRBD2 aligns across 7 bases. The CDR3 spans 15 residues. With 8 bases clipped from V and 0 bases from J, the junction kept 7 bases outside the gene matches. CDR1 is MNHEY and CDR2 is SVGAGI in the germline V gene. The CDR3 loop reads CASRGGFSSYNEQFF. CDR3 sequence (DNA): TGTGCCAGCCGGGGAGGGTTCAGCTCCTACAATGAGCAGTTCTTC.

J is TRBJ1-2 and V is TRBV7-9; 8 bases map to TRBD1. Germline assignment: CDR1 SEHNR and CDR2 FQNEAQ (reference sequence). CDR3 size: 13 residues. V dropped 6 bases and J dropped 11; count of bases not matched to a gene: 11. For the CDR3, the DNA is TGTGCCAGCAGTCCTAGGTACGGGACAGGTTACACCTTC. It translates to CASSPRYGTGYTF.

This clonotype was counted only a few times. The chain joins TRBV9 to TRBJ2-3, with 12 bases aligning to TRBD2. The CDR3 loop spans 16 amino acids. J was trimmed by 3 bases and V by 4 bases; bases with no gene match: 6. CDR1 is SGDLS, CDR2 YYNGEE, per germline. This chain's CDR3 is CASSYGLAGMTDTQYF. DNA of the CDR3: TGTGCCAGCAGCTACGGACTAGCGGGAATGACAGATACGCAGTATTTT.

This clonotype was observed many times. J is TRBJ2-3 and V is TRBV28; TRBD1 aligns across 10 bases. CDR3 length equals 16 residues. The V gene's germline CDR1 is MDHEN and CDR2 SYDVKM. V lost 4 bases, J lost 2 bases, and 6 bases stayed unmatched. CDR3 residues: CASSSPGQGFTDTQYF. In nucleotides, the CDR3 is TGTGCCAGCAGTTCCCCGGGACAGGGGTTCACAGATACGCAGTATTTT.

This chain uses TRBV3-2 with TRBJ2-1; the tabulated D call, TRBD1, remains unverified against the DNA. TRBV3-2 is reported as a pseudogene. CDR3 size: 16 residues. This chain's CDR3 is CASSQDRGGRGNEQFF. The DNA for the CDR3 is TGTGCCAGCAGCCAAGATCGGGGGGGAAGGGGAAATGAGCAGTTCTTC.

This sequence joins TRBV6-5 and TRBJ2-3; TRBD2 matches at 10 bases. Germline assignment: CDR1 MNHEY and CDR2 SVGAGI. V dropped 2 bases and J dropped 4; count of bases not matched to a gene: 9. CDR3 size: 17 residues. The CDR3 protein is CASSYAVGSGRADTQYF. CDR3 in DNA: TGTGCCAGCAGTTACGCCGTTGGGAGCGGGAGGGCAGATACGCAGTATTTT.

This clonotype was seen at least ten times. V usage is TRBV28 and J usage is TRBJ2-3, with TRBD1 as a possible D gene (6 bases). The V end was cut by 4 bases, the J end by 4 bases, with 12 bases between. Germline V gives CDR1 MDHEN, CDR2 SYDVKM. The CDR3 is 14 amino acids. CDR3 coding DNA: TGTGCCAGCAGTTCTTACAGGGACGCAGATACGCAGTATTTT. Translated, it gives CASSSYRDADTQYF.

This chain links TRBV14 with TRBJ2-2; D gene uncertain. The CDR3 covers 13 residues. V was cut by 2 bases and J by 7 bases, with 8 bases left in between. Germline V gene lookup returns CDR1 SGHDN and CDR2 FVKESK. The CDR3 here is CASSQSPNGELFF. The DNA of the CDR3 is TGTGCCAGCAGCCAATCGCCCAACGGGGAGCTGTTTTTT.

Many counts were recorded for this clonotype. This sequence joins TRBV29-1 and TRBJ2-5; D is ambiguous. The CDR3 is 14 amino acids. Trimming left V 1 base short and J 5 bases short, with 14 bases between. Per the germline V gene, CDR1 is SQVTM and CDR2 is ANQGSEA. CDR3 amino acids: CSVEVTLRSETQYF. The DNA of the CDR3 is TGCAGCGTTGAAGTTACACTCCGATCTGAGACCCAGTACTTC.

This clonotype was observed many times. This chain links TRBV6-6 with TRBJ2-3; no clear D gene. Germline V CDR1 and CDR2: MNHNY, SVGAGI (reference sequence). V was cut by 6 bases and J by 5 bases, with 12 bases left in between. The CDR3 covers 13 residues. The CDR3 spells CASSRPTEDTQYF. The CDR3 bases are TGTGCCAGCAGCCGCCCGACCGAAGATACGCAGTATTTT.

The chain has TRBV5-1 and TRBJ2-3; tentatively, D is TRBD2 (6 bases). Trimming cost V 3 bases and J 11 bases, with 16 bases left between them. This CDR3 region has 13 residues. Germline V gene data show CDR1 as SGHRS and CDR2 as YFSETQ. The chain's CDR3 is CASSSDIGTQQYF. The CDR3 nucleotides are TGCGCCAGCAGCTCGGACATAGGGACTCAGCAGTATTTT.

This clonotype occurred many times. The CDR3 region has the DNA TGTGCCAGCAGTTCCGGACAGGGCGCTAGTCAGCCCCAGCATTTT. Translated: CASSSGQGASQPQHF. This chain uses TRBV28 with TRBJ1-5; 8 bases agree with TRBD1. There are 15 residues in the CDR3. Losses at the gene ends were 4 bases for V and 6 bases for J; bases not matched to a gene: 8. CDR1 MDHEN and CDR2 SYDVKM come from the germline V gene.

This clonotype has ten or more counts. The chain carries TRBV6-2 or TRBV6-3 and TRBJ2-3, with 13 bases aligning to TRBD2. Germline CDR1 MNHEY, CDR2 SVGEGT. V lost 6 bases and J lost 4; bases outside the gene matches: 7. The CDR3 totals 16 residues. The CDR3 DNA follows: TGTGCCAGCAGCCCCGGACTAGCGGGAGAAGCAGATACGCAGTATTTT. Its protein product is CASSPGLAGEADTQYF.

The chain recombines TRBV7-2 with TRBJ1-2; 7 nucleotides agree with TRBD1. The CDR3 runs 17 residues. Trimming removed 5 bases from V and 3 bases from J; junction bases left unmatched: 15. Germline V lookup: CDR1 SGHTA, CDR2 FQGNSA. The CDR3 DNA follows: TGTGCCAGCAGCCGCCATGACAGGGCTCGAGAGGACTATGGCTACACCTTC. Protein: CASSRHDRAREDYGYTF.

The rearrangement joins TRBV4-3 to TRBJ2-7; maybe TRBD1 (6 bases). Deletions cut 2 bases from V and 2 bases from J, with 16 bases between. The length of the CDR3 is 16 residues. The germline V gene has CDR1 LGHNA and CDR2 YSLEER. CDR3 in DNA: TGCGCCAGCAGCCAACACCGCACAGGGTCAACCTACGAGCAGTACTTC. Protein product: CASSQHRTGSTYEQYF.

The J gene is TRBJ2-2, the V gene TRBV5-1, with 11 bases aligning to TRBD1. CDR1 is SGHRS, CDR2 YFSETQ, per germline. The CDR3 loop spans 16 amino acids. J gave up 5 bases and V 0 bases, and 3 bases lay outside the gene matches. CDR3 amino acids: CASSLDGQGATGELFF. The CDR3 DNA sequence: TGCGCCAGCAGCTTGGATGGACAGGGGGCGACCGGGGAGCTGTTTTTT.